Listed here are 30 T cell receptor beta chains from one sample, sequenced in a study of shared clonotypes between healthy human individuals. Method: immunoSEQ multiplex PCR; TCRdb's copy keeps in-frame clones and lacks some. The data show about 820,000 clones, with 85% to 95% seen just once and about 24% held by the top ten. Terminally differentiated effector memory CD45RA+ cells were left out of the naive CD8 fraction, which was CD45RO-negative and positively selected for CCR7. Sequences were obtained from naive CD8+ T cells sorted from blood. These receptors all stem from a young man in good health.

V is TRBV27 and J is TRBJ2-1; D is undetermined. V was pared by 1 base and J by 5 bases, with 9 bases between. The CDR3 consists of 14 residues. Germline CDR1 reads MNHEY; CDR2 reads SMNVEV (reference sequence). The CDR3 coding sequence is TGTGCCAGCAGTTTATACGCCCAGCACAATGAGCAGTTCTTC. It encodes CASSLYAQHNEQFF.

V and J are TRBV4-3 and TRBJ2-7; D is ambiguous. The V end lost 0 bases, the J end lost 5 bases, and 14 bases lay between the germline ends. The CDR3 consists of 15 residues. The germline gives CDR1 LGHNA, CDR2 YSLEER. Here the CDR3 DNA reads TGCGCCAGCAGCCAAGACATGGGATTCAGCCACGAGCAGTACTTC. It encodes CASSQDMGFSHEQYF.

This chain uses TRBV27 with TRBJ2-3, with D possibly being TRBD2 (5 bases). Germline CDR1 reads MNHEY; CDR2 reads SMNVEV (reference sequence). The CDR3 covers 14 residues. V was cut by 3 bases and J by 5 bases, with 12 bases left in between. The CDR3 coding sequence is TGTGCCAGCAGTTTGTCGGGATTAATAGATACGCAGTATTTT. Translated: CASSLSGLIDTQYF.

The chain employs TRBV6-5 and TRBJ2-1, with D perhaps matching TRBD1 or TRBD2 (5 bases each). Germline-derived CDR1 and CDR2 are MNHEY and SVGAGI. CDR3 length equals 13 residues. Trimming took 0 bases from V and 7 from J, leaving 7 bases between them. CDR3 nucleotides: TGTGCCAGCAGTTACTCGTGGGGGAATGAGCAGTTCTTC. Amino acid sequence: CASSYSWGNEQFF.

This sequence joins TRBV11-2 and TRBJ2-6, with no clear D. The CDR3 contains 18 residues. The V gene lost 0 bases and the J gene lost 0 bases, with 12 bases spanning the gap. The germline gives CDR1 SGHAT, CDR2 FQNNGV. In DNA form, the CDR3 reads TGTGCCAGCAGCTTAGATAGACGTTCAGGCTCTGGGGCCAACGTCCTGACTTTC. This translates into CASSLDRRSGSGANVLTF.

The J gene is TRBJ2-7, the V gene TRBV5-1; 13 nucleotides line up with TRBD2. There are 16 residues in the CDR3. Per the germline V gene, CDR1 is SGHRS and CDR2 is YFSETQ. The trim removed 4 bases at V and 1 base at J, leaving 5 bases unmatched. The CDR3 spells CASSMTSGRTSYEQYF. The CDR3 DNA reads TGCGCCAGCAGCATGACTAGCGGGAGGACGTCCTACGAGCAGTACTTC.

The chain is built from TRBV7-8 and TRBJ1-5; 7 bases map to TRBD1. V gave up 5 bases and J gave up 0 bases; unmatched junction bases: 13. Germline V gene lookup returns CDR1 SGHVS and CDR2 FQNEAQ. The CDR3 extends over 18 amino acids. The CDR3 nucleotides are TGTGCCAGCAGCCAGAGCCAAGGGACAGAATATAGCAATCAGCCCCAGCATTTT. This codes for CASSQSQGTEYSNQPQHF.

The chain joins TRBV11-2 to TRBJ2-1; 8 bases line up with TRBD1. Losses at the gene ends were 1 base for V and 7 bases for J; bases not matched to a gene: 9. The CDR3 is 16 amino acids. CDR1 and CDR2 from the germline V gene are SGHAT and FQNNGV. The CDR3 bases are TGTGCCAGCAGCTTAGGGCAGGGGGCTGTATGGAATGAGCAGTTCTTC. This encodes CASSLGQGAVWNEQFF. The complete variable domain, with remaining parts taken from reference TRBV11-2 and TRBJ2-1, reads EAGVAQSPRYKIIEKRQSVAFWCNPISGHATLYWYQQILGQGPKLLIQFQNNGVVDDSQLPKDRFSAERLKGVDSTLKIQPAKLEDSAVYLCASSLGQGAVWNEQFFGPGTRLTVL.

This clone was recorded once. This sequence joins TRBV27 and TRBJ1-1; no definite D call. Germline V gene lookup returns CDR1 MNHEY and CDR2 SMNVEV (reference sequence). Trimming removed 3 bases at V and 7 bases at J, with 12 bases between. This CDR3 region has 13 residues. This CDR3 reads CASSFTNLNEAFF. CDR3 nucleotide sequence: TGTGCCAGCAGTTTTACGAATCTGAATGAAGCTTTCTTT.

The chain joins TRBV6-1 to TRBJ2-5; 8 positions agree with TRBD1. With V trimmed by 6 bases and J by 4 bases, 10 bases remained unmatched. The germline V gene has CDR1 MNHNS and CDR2 SASEGT. The CDR3 has 15 residues. The CDR3: CASRSGQGPLETQYF. As DNA, the CDR3 is TGTGCCAGCAGGAGCGGACAGGGACCCTTAGAGACCCAGTACTTC.

V gene TRBV25-1 combines with J gene TRBJ2-5; D remains unclear. The CDR3 is 16 residues long. The germline V gene encodes CDR1 MGHDK and CDR2 SYGVNS. Between the trimmed V and J ends, which lost 1 base and 4 bases, there was a span of 16 bases. CDR3 nucleotide sequence: TGTGCCAGCAGTGAATTGTTTTTTGGTGTCTTAGAGACCCAGTACTTC. It is translated as CASSELFFGVLETQYF.

The rearrangement links TRBV7-9 to TRBJ2-5; perhaps TRBD1 as D (5 bases). Germline assignment: CDR1 SEHNR and CDR2 FQNEAQ (reference sequence). CDR3 length equals 13 residues. Trimming shortened V by 5 bases and J by 3 bases, and 10 bases separated the two germline ends. CDR3 sequence (DNA): TGTGCCAGCAGCCCCCAGACAGAAGAGACCCAGTACTTC. Amino acids: CASSPQTEETQYF.

The chain has TRBV15 and TRBJ2-1; 12 nucleotides match TRBD2. The junction had 4 bases not matched to a gene; V was cut back by 0 bases and J by 4 bases. The CDR3 is 17 amino acids. Germline CDR1 is LNHNV and CDR2 is YYDKDF (reference sequence). CDR3 DNA: TGTGCCACCAGCAGAGATTCCGGACTAGCGGGATACAATGAGCAGTTCTTC. Its translation: CATSRDSGLAGYNEQFF.

The chain uses TRBV29-1 and TRBJ1-1; a weak D match, TRBD1 (5 bases). Germline V lookup: CDR1 SQVTM, CDR2 ANQGSEA. The CDR3 sequence is 11 residues long. V was pared by 5 bases and J by 4 bases, with 8 bases between. CDR3 DNA: TGCAGCGTTCCCAGGGCCACTGAAGCTTTCTTT. Translation: CSVPRATEAFF.

The chain combines TRBV28 with TRBJ1-5; 9 bases agree with TRBD1. Trimming removed 6 bases from V and 4 bases from J; junction bases left unmatched: 7. The CDR3 has 15 residues. Per germline, CDR1 MDHEN and CDR2 SYDVKM. The CDR3 protein is CASRRDRVANQPQHF. CDR3 bases: TGTGCCAGCAGGAGGGACAGGGTAGCAAATCAGCCCCAGCATTTT.

This clone has more than one count but fewer than ten. Other DNA sequences of this sample code for an identical CDR3. The rearrangement joins TRBV9 to TRBJ1-1, with D tentatively TRBD1 (5 bases). The CDR3 length is 13 residues. Germline CDR1 reads SGDLS; CDR2 reads YYNGEE. With 2 bases removed from V and 5 bases from J, the gap between germline ends came to 10 bases. The CDR3 DNA reads TGTGCCAGCAGCGTTGGGGGGGAAACTGAAGCTTTCTTT. Encoded protein: CASSVGGETEAFF. Full variable domain (rest looked up from reference TRBV9 and TRBJ1-1): DSGVTQTPKHLITATGQRVTLRCSPRSGDLSVYWYQQSLDQGLQFLIQYYNGEERAKGNILERFSAQQFPDLHSELNLSSLELGDSALYFCASSVGGETEAFFGQGTRLTVV.

The DNA of the CDR3 is TGTGCCAGCAGCTCACACAGGGAGACAATCTACGAGCAGTACTTC. As protein: CASSSHRETIYEQYF. The rearrangement links TRBV5-6 to TRBJ2-7; possible D gene TRBD1, 6 bases. The CDR3 contains 15 residues. CDR1 is SGHDT, CDR2 YYEEEE, per germline. V shed 3 bases and J shed 3 bases, with 16 bases lying between them. Complete variable domain (other parts from reference TRBV5-6 and TRBJ2-7): DAGVTQSPTHLIKTRGQQVTLRCSPKSGHDTVSWYQQALGQGPQFIFQYYEEEERQRGNFPDRFSGHQFPNYSSELNVNALLLGDSALYLCASSSHRETIYEQYFGPGTRLTVT.

This rearrangement joins TRBV11-2 to TRBJ2-5; D is ambiguous. CDR1 is SGHAT, CDR2 FQNNGV, per germline. The V and J ends lost 3 bases and 5 bases respectively, with 16 bases between them. The CDR3 length is 15 residues. The CDR3 region is CASSFSQLVLETQYF. The DNA for the CDR3 is TGTGCCAGCAGCTTTAGCCAGCTAGTCCTGGAGACCCAGTACTTC. The full variable domain, in which reference TRBV11-2 and TRBJ2-5 provide the parts outside the CDR3, is EAGVAQSPRYKIIEKRQSVAFWCNPISGHATLYWYQQILGQGPKLLIQFQNNGVVDDSQLPKDRFSAERLKGVDSTLKIQPAKLEDSAVYLCASSFSQLVLETQYFGPGTRLLVL.

The chain combines TRBV5-5 with TRBJ2-1; TRBD1 matches at 8 bases. This CDR3 has 16 residues. Germline CDR1 is SGHKS and CDR2 is YYEKEE (reference sequence). V shed 9 bases and J 3 bases; nucleotides not matched to a gene: 14. The CDR3 reads CATKDLGQGDYNEQFF. DNA of the CDR3: TGTGCCACTAAGGATTTAGGACAGGGAGACTACAATGAGCAGTTCTTC.

The chain recombines TRBV28 with TRBJ2-7; 7 bases agree with TRBD2. Germline V gene sequence: CDR1 MDHEN, CDR2 SYDVKM. Unmatched junction bases numbered 7, after V lost 2 bases and J lost 3 bases. The CDR3 covers 15 residues. CDR3 amino acids: CASSLAGVISYEQYF. The CDR3 nucleotides read TGTGCCAGCAGTTTAGCGGGAGTCATTAGCTACGAGCAGTACTTC. The variable domain in full, with the rest retrieved from reference TRBV28 and TRBJ2-7, is DVKVTQSSRYLVKRTGEKVFLECVQDMDHENMFWYRQDPGLGLRLIYFSYDVKMKEKGDIPEGYSVSREKKERFSLILESASTNQTSMYLCASSLAGVISYEQYFGPGTRLTVT.

The CDR3 reads CASSEWEGAAPEAFF. The DNA of the CDR3 is TGTGCCAGCAGTGAGTGGGAGGGGGCCGCCCCTGAAGCTTTCTTT. The gene calls are TRBV2 and TRBJ1-1; 7 nucleotides match TRBD1. J lost 6 bases, V lost 3 bases, and 10 bases had no gene match. CDR3 length: 15 residues. Germline V gives CDR1 SNHLY, CDR2 FYNNEI.

This clone showed up just a few times. Other nucleotide sequences from this sample produce the same CDR3. The genes are TRBV7-9 and TRBJ2-7; TRBD1 matches at 7 bases. Germline CDR1 and CDR2: SEHNR and FQNEAQ (reference sequence). Losses at the gene ends were 5 bases for V and 6 bases for J; bases not matched to a gene: 1. CDR3 length: 11 residues. CDR3 amino acids: CASSPGGEQYF. CDR3 coding DNA: TGTGCCAGCAGCCCAGGGGGCGAGCAGTACTTC. Full variable domain (remainder filled in from reference TRBV7-9 and TRBJ2-7): DTGVSQNPRHKITKRGQNVTFRCDPISEHNRLYWYRQTLGQGPEFLTYFQNEAQLEKSRLLSDRFSAERPKGSFSTLEIQRTEQGDSAMYLCASSPGGEQYFGPGTRLTVT.

The chain joins TRBV30 to TRBJ1-1; D gene uncertain. Germline values: CDR1 GTSNPN, CDR2 SVGIG (reference sequence). CDR3 length: 13 residues. V shed 0 bases and J shed 4 bases, with 9 bases lying between them. The CDR3: CAWSVSAGTEAFF. The CDR3 DNA is TGTGCCTGGAGTGTCTCGGCGGGCACTGAAGCTTTCTTT.

J is TRBJ1-6 and V is TRBV6-5, with no clear D. Between the trimmed V and J ends, which lost 6 bases and 7 bases, there was a span of 4 bases. CDR1 MNHEY and CDR2 SVGAGI come from the germline V gene. CDR3 length equals 11 residues. CDR3 in amino acids: CASRVNSPLHF. The DNA for the CDR3 is TGTGCCAGCAGGGTGAATTCACCCCTCCACTTT.

The V and J genes are TRBV9 and TRBJ1-2, with 9 bases lining up with TRBD1. The CDR3 sequence is 12 residues long. CDR1 and CDR2 (germline): SGDLS, YYNGEE. J was trimmed by 8 bases and V by 8 bases; bases with no gene match: 7. The CDR3 spells CARDRGSGGYTF. The CDR3 DNA reads TGTGCCAGGGACAGGGGTTCAGGGGGCTACACCTTC.

V is TRBV28 and J is TRBJ2-1; D remains ambiguous. CDR3 length: 11 amino acids. V dropped 4 bases and J dropped 6 bases, with 4 bases sitting between them. CDR1 and CDR2 from the germline V gene are MDHEN and SYDVKM. Here the CDR3 reads CASSSPNEQFF. In nucleotides, the CDR3 is TGTGCCAGCAGTTCTCCCAATGAGCAGTTCTTC.

CDR3: CASSLGQGREQYF. CDR3 bases: TGCGCCAGCAGCTTGGGGCAGGGACGCGAGCAGTACTTC. The chain couples TRBV5-1 to TRBJ2-7; D may match TRBD1 or TRBD2 (5 bases each). The CDR3 contains 13 residues. The germline V gene has CDR1 SGHRS and CDR2 YFSETQ. The V gene lost 0 bases and the J gene lost 6 bases, with 10 bases spanning the gap.

This chain uses TRBV2 with TRBJ1-5; maybe TRBD1 (6 bases). In germline, CDR1 is SNHLY, CDR2 FYNNEI. Trimming took off 9 bases at V and 2 bases at J, with 17 bases between the two ends. The CDR3 has 15 residues. CDR3 nucleotides: TGTGCCAGTTTGCAAGGGGGGACTGGCAATCAGCCCCAGCATTTT. This translates into CASLQGGTGNQPQHF.

This sequence joins TRBV10-2 and TRBJ1-3, with no clear D. The germline V and J ends were trimmed by 6 bases and 2 bases, with 11 bases remaining between them. CDR1 is WSHSY, CDR2 SAAADI, per germline. The CDR3 loop spans 14 amino acids. This CDR3 reads CASSSDVPGNTIYF. Here the CDR3 DNA reads TGCGCCAGCAGCTCGGACGTGCCTGGAAACACCATATATTTT.

Concerning this clone itself: Other nucleotide sequences in the sample specify the same CDR3. This sequence joins TRBV7-9 and TRBJ2-3; unclear D gene. V was cut by 2 bases and J by 0 bases, with 3 bases left in between. This CDR3 region has 13 residues. Germline CDR1 reads SEHNR; CDR2 reads FQNEAQ (reference sequence). This chain's CDR3 is CASSLSSTDTQYF. The CDR3 DNA sequence: TGTGCCAGCAGCTTATCCAGCACAGATACGCAGTATTTT.